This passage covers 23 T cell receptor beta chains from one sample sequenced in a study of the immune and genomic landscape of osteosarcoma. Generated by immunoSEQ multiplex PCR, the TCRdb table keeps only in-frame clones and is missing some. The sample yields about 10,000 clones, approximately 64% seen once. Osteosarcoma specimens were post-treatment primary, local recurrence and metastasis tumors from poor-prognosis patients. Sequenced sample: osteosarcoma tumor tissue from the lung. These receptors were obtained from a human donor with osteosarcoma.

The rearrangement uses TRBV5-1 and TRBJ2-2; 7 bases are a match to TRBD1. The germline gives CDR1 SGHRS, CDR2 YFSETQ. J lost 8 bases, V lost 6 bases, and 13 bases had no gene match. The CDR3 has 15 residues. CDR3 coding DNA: TGCGCCAGCACCCACAGGGGAGCGCGAGATGGGGAGCTGTTTTTT. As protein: CASTHRGARDGELFF.

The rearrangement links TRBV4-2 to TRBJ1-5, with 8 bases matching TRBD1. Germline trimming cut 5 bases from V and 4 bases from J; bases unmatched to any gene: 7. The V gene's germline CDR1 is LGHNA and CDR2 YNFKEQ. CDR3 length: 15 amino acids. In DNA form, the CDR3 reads TGTGCCAGCAGCGATGTCGGGACAGGAAATCAGCCCCAGCATTTT. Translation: CASSDVGTGNQPQHF.

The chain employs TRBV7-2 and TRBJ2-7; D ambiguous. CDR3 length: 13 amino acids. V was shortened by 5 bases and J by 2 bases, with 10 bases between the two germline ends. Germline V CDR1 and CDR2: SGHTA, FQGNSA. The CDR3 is CASSPQRPYEQYF. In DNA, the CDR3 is TGTGCCAGCAGCCCACAACGCCCCTACGAGCAGTACTTC.

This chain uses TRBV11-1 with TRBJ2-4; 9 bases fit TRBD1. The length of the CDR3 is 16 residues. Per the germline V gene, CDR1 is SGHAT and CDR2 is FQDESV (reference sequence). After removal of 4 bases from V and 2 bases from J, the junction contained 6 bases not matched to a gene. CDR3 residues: CASSSRQGGTKNIQYF. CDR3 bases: TGTGCCAGCAGCTCCCGACAGGGGGGTACCAAAAACATTCAGTACTTC.

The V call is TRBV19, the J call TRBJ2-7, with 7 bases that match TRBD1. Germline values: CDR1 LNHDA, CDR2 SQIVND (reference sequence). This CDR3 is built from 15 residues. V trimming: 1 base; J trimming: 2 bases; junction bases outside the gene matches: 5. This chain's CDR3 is CASSIAAQGAYEQYF. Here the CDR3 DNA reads TGTGCCAGTAGTATAGCAGCGCAGGGGGCCTACGAGCAGTACTTC.

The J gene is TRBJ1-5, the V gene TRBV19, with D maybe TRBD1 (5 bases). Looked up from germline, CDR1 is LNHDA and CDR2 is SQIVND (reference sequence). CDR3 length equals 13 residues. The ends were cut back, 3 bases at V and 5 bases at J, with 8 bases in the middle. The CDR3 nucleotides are TGTGCCAGTAGTATGGGGGGTTATCAGCCCCAGCATTTT. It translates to CASSMGGYQPQHF.

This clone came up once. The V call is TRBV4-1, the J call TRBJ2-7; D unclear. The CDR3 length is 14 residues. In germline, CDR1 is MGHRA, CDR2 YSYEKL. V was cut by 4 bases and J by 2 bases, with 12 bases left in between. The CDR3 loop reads CASSLGMTPYEQYF. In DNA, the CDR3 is TGCGCCAGCAGCCTAGGGATGACCCCCTACGAGCAGTACTTC.

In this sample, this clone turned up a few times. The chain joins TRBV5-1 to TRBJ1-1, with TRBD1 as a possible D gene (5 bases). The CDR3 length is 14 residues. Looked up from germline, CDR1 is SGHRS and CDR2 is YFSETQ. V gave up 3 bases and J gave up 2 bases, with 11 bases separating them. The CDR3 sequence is CASSSYDRNTEAFF. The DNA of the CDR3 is TGCGCCAGCAGCTCCTATGACAGAAACACTGAAGCTTTCTTT.

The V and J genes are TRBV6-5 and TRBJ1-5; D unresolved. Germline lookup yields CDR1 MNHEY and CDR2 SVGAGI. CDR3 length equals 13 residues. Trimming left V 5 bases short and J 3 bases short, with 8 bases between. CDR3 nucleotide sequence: TGTGCCAGCAGTGTCCAAACCAATCAGCCCCAGCATTTT. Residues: CASSVQTNQPQHF.

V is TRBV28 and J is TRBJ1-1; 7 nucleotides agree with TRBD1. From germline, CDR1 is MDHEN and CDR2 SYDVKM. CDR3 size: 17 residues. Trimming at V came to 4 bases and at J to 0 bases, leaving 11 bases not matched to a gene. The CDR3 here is CASSSSFDREMNTEAFF. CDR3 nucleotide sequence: TGTGCCAGCAGTTCATCCTTCGACAGGGAGATGAACACTGAAGCTTTCTTT. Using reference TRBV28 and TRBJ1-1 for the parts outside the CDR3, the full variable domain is DVKVTQSSRYLVKRTGEKVFLECVQDMDHENMFWYRQDPGLGLRLIYFSYDVKMKEKGDIPEGYSVSREKKERFSLILESASTNQTSMYLCASSSSFDREMNTEAFFGQGTRLTVV.

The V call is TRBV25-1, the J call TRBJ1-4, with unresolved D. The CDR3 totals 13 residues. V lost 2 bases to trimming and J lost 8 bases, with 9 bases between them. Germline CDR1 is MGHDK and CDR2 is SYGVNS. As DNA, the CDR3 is TGTGCCAGCAGTGAAGGGGTGTGGGAAAAACTGTTTTTT. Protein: CASSEGVWEKLFF.

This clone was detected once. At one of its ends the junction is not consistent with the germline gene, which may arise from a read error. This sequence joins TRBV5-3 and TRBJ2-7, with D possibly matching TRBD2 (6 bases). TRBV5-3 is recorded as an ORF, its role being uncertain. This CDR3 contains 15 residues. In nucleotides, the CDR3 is TGTGCCAGCAGCTTGGGAAACTCGCGGGGCTACGAGCAGTACTTC. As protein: CASSLGNSRGYEQYF.

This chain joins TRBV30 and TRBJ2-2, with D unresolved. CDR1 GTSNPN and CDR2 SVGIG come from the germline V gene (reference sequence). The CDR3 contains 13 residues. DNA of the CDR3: TGTGCATATAACGCGGTTAACACCGGGGAGCTGTTTTTT. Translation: CAYNAVNTGELFF.

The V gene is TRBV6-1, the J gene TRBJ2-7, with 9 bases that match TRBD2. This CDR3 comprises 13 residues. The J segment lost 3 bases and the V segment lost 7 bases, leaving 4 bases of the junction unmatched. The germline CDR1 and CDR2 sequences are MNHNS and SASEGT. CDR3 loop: CASKREARYEQYF. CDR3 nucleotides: TGTGCCAGCAAGCGGGAGGCCCGCTACGAGCAGTACTTC.

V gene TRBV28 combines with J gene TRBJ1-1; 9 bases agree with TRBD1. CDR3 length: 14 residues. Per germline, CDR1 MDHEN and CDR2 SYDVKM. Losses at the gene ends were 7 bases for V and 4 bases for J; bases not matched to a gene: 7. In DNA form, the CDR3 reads TGTGCCAGCACTGACAGGGGGTTAGGCACTGAAGCTTTCTTT. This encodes CASTDRGLGTEAFF. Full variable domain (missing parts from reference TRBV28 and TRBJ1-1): DVKVTQSSRYLVKRTGEKVFLECVQDMDHENMFWYRQDPGLGLRLIYFSYDVKMKEKGDIPEGYSVSREKKERFSLILESASTNQTSMYLCASTDRGLGTEAFFGQGTRLTVV.

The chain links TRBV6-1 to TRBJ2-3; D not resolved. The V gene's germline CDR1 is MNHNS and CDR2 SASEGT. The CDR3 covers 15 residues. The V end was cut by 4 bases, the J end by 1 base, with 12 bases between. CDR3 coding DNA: TGTGCCAGCAGTGCGGCTAGTGGGGGCACAGATACGCAGTATTTT. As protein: CASSAASGGTDTQYF.

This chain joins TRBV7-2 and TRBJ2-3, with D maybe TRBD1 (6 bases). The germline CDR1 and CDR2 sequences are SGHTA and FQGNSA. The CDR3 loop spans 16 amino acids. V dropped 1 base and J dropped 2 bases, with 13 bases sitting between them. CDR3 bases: TGTGCCAGCAGCTTAGTTGGGAACAGGGCCACAGATACGCAGTATTTT. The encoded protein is CASSLVGNRATDTQYF.

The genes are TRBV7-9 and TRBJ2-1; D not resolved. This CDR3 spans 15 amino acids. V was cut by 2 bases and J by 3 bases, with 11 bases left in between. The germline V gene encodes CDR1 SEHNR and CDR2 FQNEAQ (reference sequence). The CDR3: CASSLSLGLYNEQFF. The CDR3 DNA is TGTGCCAGCAGCTTATCTTTAGGCCTCTACAATGAGCAGTTCTTC.

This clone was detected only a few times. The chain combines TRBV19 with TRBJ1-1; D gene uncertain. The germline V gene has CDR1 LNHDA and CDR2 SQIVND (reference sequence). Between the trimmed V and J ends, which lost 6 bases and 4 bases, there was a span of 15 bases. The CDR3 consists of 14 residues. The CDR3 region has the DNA TGTGCCAGTAGATCCGGTGGCACGTTCACTGAAGCTTTCTTT. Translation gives CASRSGGTFTEAFF.

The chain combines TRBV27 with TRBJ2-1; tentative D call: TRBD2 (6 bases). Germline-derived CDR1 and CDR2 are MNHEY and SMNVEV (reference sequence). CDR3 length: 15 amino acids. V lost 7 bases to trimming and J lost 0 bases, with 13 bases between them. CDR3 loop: CASISAGSSYNEQFF. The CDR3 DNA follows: TGTGCCAGCATCTCAGCGGGTAGCTCCTACAATGAGCAGTTCTTC.

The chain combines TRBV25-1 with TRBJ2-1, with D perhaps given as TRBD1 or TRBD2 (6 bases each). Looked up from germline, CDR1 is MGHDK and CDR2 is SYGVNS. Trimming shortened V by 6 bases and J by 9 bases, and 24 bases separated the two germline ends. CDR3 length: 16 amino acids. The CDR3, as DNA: TGTGCCAGCAGGGCTCGTTTGGGGGGCGTTGGGGCTGAGCAGTTCTTC. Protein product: CASRARLGGVGAEQFF. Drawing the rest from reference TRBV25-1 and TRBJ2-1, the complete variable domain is EADIYQTPRYLVIGTGKKITLECSQTMGHDKMYWYQQDPGMELHLIHYSYGVNSTEKGDLSSESTVSRIRTEHFPLTLESARPSHTSQYLCASRARLGGVGAEQFFGPGTRLTVL.

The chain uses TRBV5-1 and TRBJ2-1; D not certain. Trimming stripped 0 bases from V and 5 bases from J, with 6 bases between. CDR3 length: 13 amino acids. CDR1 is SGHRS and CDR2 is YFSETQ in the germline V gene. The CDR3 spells CASSLEVNNEQFF. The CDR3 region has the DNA TGCGCCAGCAGCTTGGAAGTGAACAATGAGCAGTTCTTC.

The chain's CDR3 is CASSGGTNTEAFF. The CDR3 nucleotides are TGTGCCAGCAGTGGTGGGACAAACACTGAAGCTTTCTTT. This chain links TRBV28 with TRBJ1-1, with D perhaps TRBD1 (6 bases). Trimming removed 5 bases at V and 2 bases at J, with 9 bases between. The CDR3 is 13 amino acids. Germline CDR1 MDHEN, CDR2 SYDVKM. The full variable domain, with the rest looked up from reference TRBV28 and TRBJ1-1, is DVKVTQSSRYLVKRTGEKVFLECVQDMDHENMFWYRQDPGLGLRLIYFSYDVKMKEKGDIPEGYSVSREKKERFSLILESASTNQTSMYLCASSGGTNTEAFFGQGTRLTVV.